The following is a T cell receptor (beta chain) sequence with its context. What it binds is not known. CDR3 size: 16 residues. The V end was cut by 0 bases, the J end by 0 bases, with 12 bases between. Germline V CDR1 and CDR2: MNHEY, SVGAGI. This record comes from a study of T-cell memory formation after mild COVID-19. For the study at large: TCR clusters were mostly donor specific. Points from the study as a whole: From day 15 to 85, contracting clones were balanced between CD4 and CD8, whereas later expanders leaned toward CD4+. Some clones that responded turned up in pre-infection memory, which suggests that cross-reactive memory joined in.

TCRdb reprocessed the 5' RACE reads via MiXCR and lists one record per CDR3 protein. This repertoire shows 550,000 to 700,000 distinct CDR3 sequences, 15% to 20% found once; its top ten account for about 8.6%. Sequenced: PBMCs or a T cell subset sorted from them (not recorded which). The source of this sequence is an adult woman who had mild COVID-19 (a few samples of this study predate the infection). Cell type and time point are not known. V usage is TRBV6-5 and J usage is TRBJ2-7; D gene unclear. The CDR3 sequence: CASSYSRTVSSYEQYF. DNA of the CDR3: TGTGCCAGCAGTTACTCGCGGACGGTTAGCTCCTACGAGCAGTACTTC.